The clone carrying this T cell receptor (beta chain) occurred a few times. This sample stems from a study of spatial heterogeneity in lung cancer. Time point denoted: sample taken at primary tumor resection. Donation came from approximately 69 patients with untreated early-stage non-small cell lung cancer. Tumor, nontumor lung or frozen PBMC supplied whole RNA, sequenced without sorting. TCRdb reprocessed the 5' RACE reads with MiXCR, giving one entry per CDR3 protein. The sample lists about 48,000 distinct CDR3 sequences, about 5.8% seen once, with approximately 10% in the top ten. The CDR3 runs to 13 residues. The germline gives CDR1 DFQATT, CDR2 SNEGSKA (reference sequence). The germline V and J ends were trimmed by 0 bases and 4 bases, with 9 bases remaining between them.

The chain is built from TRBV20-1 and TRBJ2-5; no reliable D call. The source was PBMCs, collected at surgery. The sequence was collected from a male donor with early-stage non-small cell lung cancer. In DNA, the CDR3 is TGCAGTGCTAGAGATGGGGTTCGAGAGACCCAGTACTTC. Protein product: CSARDGVRETQYF.